The source of this T cell receptor (beta chain) is a study of long-term antiretroviral therapy in people with HIV. The CDR3 covers 13 residues. Trimming pared 1 base from V and 2 bases from J, leaving 5 bases between. Germline V lookup: CDR1 MGHRA, CDR2 YSYEKL. Researchers secured at least one pre-ART and at least two post-ART PBMC samples from each donor. Researchers report immunoSEQ v3.0 was run at survey level. The protocol was immunoSEQ multiplex PCR, while the TCRdb copy is restricted to in-frame clones and leaves out a portion. The sample has approximately 35,000 clones; 60% to 85% are singletons.

Here the sequenced sample was unsorted PBMCs, taken 2 years after starting antiretroviral therapy. The receptor was isolated from a woman aged 45-65 years with HIV. The chain has TRBV4-1 and TRBJ1-1; D is uncertain. CDR3 in DNA: TGCGCCAGCAGCCAAGTGCGAAACACTGAAGCTTTCTTT. This translates into CASSQVRNTEAFF.